Each of the 12 T cell receptor beta chains below was sequenced from the same sample in a study of Graves' ophthalmopathy and Graves' hyperthyroidism. RNA transcripts were the source from which TCR beta CDR3 regions were amplified. Second-round multiplex PCR came after a first-round RT-PCR that employed HTBI primers. TCRdb recomputed calls from the multiplex PCR reads with MiXCR, one row per CDR3 protein. The sample has 45,000 to 60,000 distinct CDR3 sequences, less than 55% seen once; the top ten hold about 4.9%. Specimen: peripheral blood. These TCRs come from an adult woman with Graves' ophthalmopathy.

This clonotype was found many times. The gene calls are TRBV10-3 and TRBJ2-6; D possibly corresponds to TRBD1 (6 bases). The CDR3 covers 16 residues. The germline V gene encodes CDR1 ENHRY and CDR2 SYGVKD. Trimming removed 2 bases from V and 3 bases from J, with 11 bases in between. CDR3 amino acids: CAISELGAGGANVLTF. CDR3 nucleotide sequence: TGTGCCATCAGTGAGCTGGGGGCTGGTGGGGCCAACGTCCTGACTTTC.

For this clonotype: This may stem from a read error, because a much larger clone lies one nucleotide away. This rearrangement joins TRBV6-5 to TRBJ1-1; D is unresolved. Germline V CDR1 and CDR2: MNHEY, SVGAGI. The length of the CDR3 is 14 residues. The CDR3 DNA reads as TGTGCCCGCAGTTTAATAAGGGCGTACACTGAAGCTTTCTTT. Protein product: CARSLIRAYTEAFF.

This clonotype was recorded many times. The chain has TRBV6-6 and TRBJ2-1; TRBD1 is a possible D gene (6 bases). CDR1 is MNHNY, CDR2 SVGAGI, per germline (reference sequence). Between the trimmed V and J ends, which lost 6 bases and 2 bases, there was a span of 14 bases. The CDR3 consists of 15 residues. The CDR3 protein is CASSRAKGAYNEQFF. CDR3 nucleotides: TGTGCCAGCAGCCGTGCTAAGGGGGCCTACAATGAGCAGTTCTTC.

This clonotype was seen many times. V is TRBV28 and J is TRBJ2-1; D unclear. V lost 2 bases and J lost 0, with 11 bases in between. This CDR3 has 16 residues. Germline CDR1 is MDHEN and CDR2 is SYDVKM. The CDR3 nucleotides are TGTGCCAGCAGTTTACCCGGTATAAGCTCCTACAATGAGCAGTTCTTC. It codes for CASSLPGISSYNEQFF.

This clonotype was found many times. The chain has TRBV28 and TRBJ1-6, with a weak D call TRBD1 (5 bases). This CDR3 is built from 13 residues. Trimming left V 4 bases short and J 9 bases short, with 10 bases between. Germline V gene lookup returns CDR1 MDHEN and CDR2 SYDVKM. CDR3 sequence: CASSSDISSPLHF. The DNA for the CDR3 is TGTGCCAGCAGTTCGGACATTAGTTCACCCCTCCACTTT.

This chain links TRBV20-1 with TRBJ2-1; D could derive from TRBD1 or TRBD2 (6 bases each). Per the germline V gene, CDR1 is DFQATT and CDR2 is SNEGSKA (reference sequence). The CDR3 has 14 residues. The V end lost 3 bases, the J end lost 3 bases, and 12 bases lay between the germline ends. The CDR3, as DNA: TGCAGTGCTAGGGGGGGCGGCAACTACAATGAGCAGTTCTTC. Its protein is CSARGGGNYNEQFF.

The chain combines TRBV12-3 or TRBV12-4 with TRBJ2-5; D is uncertain. The CDR3 sequence is 15 residues long. Between the trimmed V and J ends, which lost 1 base and 4 bases, there was a span of 13 bases. The CDR3 DNA follows: TGTGCCAGCAGTTTAGTTTCGTATGAAATAGAGACCCAGTACTTC. Amino acid sequence: CASSLVSYEIETQYF.

This clonotype is labeled as medium-sized. CDR3 in DNA: TGCAGCGTTGCCACAGGGGCCGTAAAGGAAAAACTGTTTTTT. Translated: CSVATGAVKEKLFF. V and J are TRBV29-1 and TRBJ1-4; 7 bases line up with TRBD1. Germline V gene data show CDR1 as SQVTM and CDR2 as ANQGSEA. Germline trimming cut 4 bases from V and 8 bases from J; bases unmatched to any gene: 10. CDR3 length: 14 residues. Full variable domain (rest looked up from reference TRBV29-1 and TRBJ1-4): SAVISQKPSRDICQRGTSLTIQCQVDSQVTMMFWYRQQPGQSLTLIATANQGSEATYESGFVIDKFPISRPNLTFSTLTVSNMSPEDSSIYLCSVATGAVKEKLFFGSGTQLSVL.

Note on this clonotype: This may be a read error: a much more frequent sequence differs by one nucleotide. The genes are TRBV3-1 and TRBJ2-3; possibly TRBD1 for D (6 bases). The CDR3 sequence is 18 residues long. The ends were cut back, 1 base at V and 2 bases at J, with 19 bases in the middle. Germline V gene lookup returns CDR1 LGHDT and CDR2 YNNKEL (reference sequence). The CDR3 loop reads CASSQAWGQKGDTDTQYF. The CDR3 bases are TGTGCCAGCAGCCAAGCATGGGGACAAAAGGGAGACACAGATACGCAGTATTTT.

This clonotype came up once. This CDR3 is missing its conserved last phenylalanine or tryptophan, likely due to a read error. The chain links TRBV20-1 to TRBJ2-3, with D perhaps TRBD2 (5 bases). The CDR3 loop spans 15 amino acids. Germline CDR1 is DFQATT and CDR2 is SNEGSKA (reference sequence). CDR3 residues: CSAPRDLWSRDMQYL. The CDR3 DNA reads TGCAGTGCTCCCCGGGATCTCTGGTCCAGAGATATGCAGTATTTG.

J is TRBJ2-1 and V is TRBV7-9; D tentatively reads TRBD1 or TRBD2 (5 bases each). This CDR3 has 11 amino acids. Germline values: CDR1 SEHNR, CDR2 FQNEAQ (reference sequence). V dropped 5 bases and J dropped 9 bases, with 8 bases sitting between them. CDR3 region: CASSHGTEQFF. The CDR3 coding sequence is TGTGCCAGCAGCCACGGGACTGAGCAGTTCTTC.

This clonotype has more than one count but fewer than ten. This may stem from a read error, because a much larger clone lies one nucleotide away. For the CDR3, the DNA is TGTGCCAGCAGTGCAACAACTAGCGGGAAGATCCCAAACTACGAGCAGTACTTC. Translating gives CASSATTSGKIPNYEQYF. V gene TRBV6-1 combines with J gene TRBJ2-7; 10 nucleotides line up with TRBD2. CDR3 length equals 18 residues. V lost 4 bases to trimming and J lost 3 bases; unmatched junction nucleotides: 15. Germline V CDR1 and CDR2: MNHNS, SASEGT.